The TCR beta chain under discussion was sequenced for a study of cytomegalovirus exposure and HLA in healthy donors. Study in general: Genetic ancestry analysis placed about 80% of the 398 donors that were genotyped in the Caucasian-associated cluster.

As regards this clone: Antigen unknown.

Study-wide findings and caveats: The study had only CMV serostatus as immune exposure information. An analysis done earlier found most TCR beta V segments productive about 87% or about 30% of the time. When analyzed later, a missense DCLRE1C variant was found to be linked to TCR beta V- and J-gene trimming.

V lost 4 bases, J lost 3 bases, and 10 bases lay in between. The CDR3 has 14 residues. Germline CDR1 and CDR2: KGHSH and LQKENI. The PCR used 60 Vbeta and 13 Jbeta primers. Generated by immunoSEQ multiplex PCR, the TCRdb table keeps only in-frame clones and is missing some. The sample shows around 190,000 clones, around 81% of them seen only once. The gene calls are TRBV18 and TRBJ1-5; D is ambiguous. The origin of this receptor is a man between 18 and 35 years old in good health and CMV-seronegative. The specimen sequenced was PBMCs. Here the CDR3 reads CASSQEAYNQPQHF. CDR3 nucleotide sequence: TGTGCCAGCTCACAAGAAGCCTACAATCAGCCCCAGCATTTT. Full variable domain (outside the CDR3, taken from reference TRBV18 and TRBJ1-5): NAGVMQNPRHLVRRRGQEARLRCSPMKGHSHVYWYRQLPEEGLKFMVYLQKENIIDESGMPKERFSAEFPKEGPSILRIQQVVRGDSAAYFCASSQEAYNQPQHFGDGTRLSIL.